A selection of T cell receptor beta chains follows, all from one sample in a study of blood T cell repertoires in COVID-19. Generated by immunoSEQ multiplex PCR, the TCRdb table keeps only in-frame clones and is missing some. The table has about 140,000 clones, around 78% seen once. Specimen: peripheral blood. The source of these receptors is a woman aged 55-69 years with acute or convalescent COVID-19. CDR3s include the opening cysteine and the closing phenylalanine or tryptophan. Fields, in order: D gene, J gene, clone size, V gene, CDR3 DNA, CDR3 protein. The D gene is left open where the match is weak. Rows give clone size only sometimes, using once, few, many, or a class for an expanded clone.

NA	TRBJ2-6	NA	TRBV2	TGTGCCAGCCAGGGGTCAGGATACCTGACTTTC	CASQGSGYLTF
TRBD1	TRBJ2-7	NA	TRBV7-2	TGTGCCAGCAGCTTCCCACGACAGGGGGTTAGCTCCTACGAGCAGTACTTC	CASSFPRQGVSSYEQYF
TRBD2	TRBJ2-7	NA	TRBV6-1	TGTGCCAGCAGGGAAGCGGGAGGGCACGAGCAGTACTTC	CASREAGGHEQYF
TRBD2	TRBJ2-1	NA	TRBV4-2	TGTGCCAGCAGCGGCGGGGGGAATGAGCAGTTCTTC	CASSGGGNEQFF
TRBD2	TRBJ2-1	NA	TRBV28	TGTGCCAGCAGTCCAGGACTAGCGGGAGGGCCTGGGAATGAGCAGTTCTTC	CASSPGLAGGPGNEQFF
TRBD1	TRBJ1-2	NA	TRBV30	TGTGCCCGCCCCGGGACAGGGACTGGGGAGTATGCTGGCTACACCTTC	CARPGTGTGEYAGYTF
NA	TRBJ1-5	few	TRBV30	TGTGCCTGGAGTGTGCAGGGGTTCAATCAGCCCCAGCATTTT	CAWSVQGFNQPQHF
NA	TRBJ2-6	NA	TRBV10-3	TGTGCCATCAGTGACAGGGGTGGGTCTGGGGCCAACGTCCTGACTTTC	CAISDRGGSGANVLTF
TRBD2	TRBJ2-7	NA	TRBV18	TGTGCCAGCTCACCCGGACTAGCGGGAGACGAGCAGTACTTC	CASSPGLAGDEQYF
NA	TRBJ1-1	NA	TRBV27	TGTGCCAGCAGTCCCATGCCTGGACTGCCGGCTTTCTTT	CASSPMPGLPAFF
NA	TRBJ2-1	NA	TRBV6-1	TGTGCCAGCAGTGAACGCCAGGGTACGTATGAGCAGTTCTTC	CASSERQGTYEQFF
NA	TRBJ1-1	NA	TRBV28	TGTGCCAGCAGTTTCCCAGGGTTGACTGAAGCTTTCTTT	CASSFPGLTEAFF
TRBD2	TRBJ2-5	NA	TRBV28	TGTGCCAGCAGTCCGGAGGGACTAGCGGGAGTTGAGGAGACCCAGTACTTC	CASSPEGLAGVEETQYF
NA	TRBJ1-2	NA	TRBV24-1	TGTGCCACCAGTGACAGGGGAGTATGGTATGGCTACACCTTC	CATSDRGVWYGYTF
NA	TRBJ1-4	once	TRBV30	TGTGCCTGGAGTCCCTGGACAGCTGAAAAACTGTTTTTT	CAWSPWTAEKLFF
NA	TRBJ1-1	NA	TRBV14	TGTGCCAGCAGCCCTTACAGGGCGATGAACACTGAAGCTTTCTTT	CASSPYRAMNTEAFF
TRBD2	TRBJ2-5	NA	TRBV28	TGTGCCAGCAGTGTGACTAGCGGGACCCAGTACTTC	CASSVTSGTQYF
NA	TRBJ1-1	NA	TRBV5-1	TGCGCCAGCCGCTTCTTAGGGGGGGCATCGGACACTGAAGCTTTCTTT	CASRFLGGASDTEAFF
TRBD2	TRBJ2-1	many	TRBV11-2	TGTGCCAGCAGCATGGGGGGTAGCGGGAGGGTTTACAATGAGCAGTTCTTC	CASSMGGSGRVYNEQFF
NA	TRBJ2-7	NA	TRBV11-2	TGTGCCAGCAGCCGTGCGGCGTTATACGAGCAGTACTTC	CASSRAALYEQYF
TRBD1	TRBJ2-3	NA	TRBV6-5	TGTGCCAGCAGTAACAGGGGGGTGAATACGCAGTATTTT	CASSNRGVNTQYF
NA	TRBJ2-2	few	TRBV5-8	TGTGCCAGCAGCTTGTACGGGGGGCACGCCGGGGAGCTGTTTTTT	CASSLYGGHAGELFF
NA	TRBJ2-3	few	TRBV27	TGTGCCAGCAGTTTAAAATCGTGGGCGCGGGATGGTACGCAGTATTTT	CASSLKSWARDGTQYF
NA	TRBJ2-3	NA	TRBV29-1	TGCAGCGTTAGCGGCCCAAGCACAGATACGCAGTATTTT	CSVSGPSTDTQYF
NA	TRBJ1-4	once	TRBV2	TGTGCCAGTACAACTAATGAAAAACTGTTTTTT	CASTTNEKLFF
NA	TRBJ1-1	NA	TRBV4-1	TGCGCCAGCAGCCAAGGAGGGGACTCTGAAGCTTTCTTT	CASSQGGDSEAFF
TRBD1	TRBJ1-2	NA	TRBV28	TGTGCCAGCAGTCCTACGGGACAGACTTCCTATGGCTACACCTTC	CASSPTGQTSYGYTF
NA	TRBJ2-7	few	TRBV30	TGTGCCTGGAGTGTATCATCCGGCAGGGCTCTACTTTACGAGCAGTACTTC	CAWSVSSGRALLYEQYF
TRBD2	TRBJ2-7	NA	TRBV30	TGTGCCTTAAGACTAGCGGATAGGGGGGAGCAGTACTTC	CALRLADRGEQYF
NA	TRBJ1-2	few	TRBV2	TGTGCCAGCATGTACCGCTTGGGCCACTATGGCTACACCTTC	CASMYRLGHYGYTF